These 25 T cell receptor beta chains originate from one sample sequenced in a study of blood T cell repertoires in COVID-19. Assay used: immunoSEQ multiplex PCR; TCRdb lists only in-frame clones, some missing. Of about 43,000 clones listed, 87% were seen once; the top ten hold 9.6%. The sequenced sample was peripheral blood. The origin of the receptors is a woman aged 80 or over with active COVID-19.

By share, this clone ranks as medium-sized. This chain joins TRBV9 and TRBJ1-2, with 9 nucleotides matching TRBD1. The V gene's germline CDR1 is SGDLS and CDR2 YYNGEE. V lost 4 bases to trimming and J lost 2 bases; unmatched junction nucleotides: 9. The CDR3 extends over 16 amino acids. The CDR3 nucleotides are TGTGCCAGCAGCCGTAGTCTTGGGACAGGGAACTATGGCTACACCTTC. The encoded protein is CASSRSLGTGNYGYTF.

This rearrangement joins TRBV29-1 to TRBJ1-2, with D maybe TRBD1 (5 bases). Germline loops: CDR1 SQVTM, CDR2 ANQGSEA. Between the trimmed V and J ends, which lost 6 bases and 4 bases, there was a span of 12 bases. The length of the CDR3 is 12 residues. CDR3 residues: CSVYHTGYGYTF. The CDR3 DNA is TGCAGCGTATACCATACAGGCTATGGCTACACCTTC.

The rearrangement uses TRBV28 and TRBJ1-2, with D uncertain. The length of the CDR3 is 13 residues. Between the trimmed V and J ends, which lost 6 bases and 4 bases, there was a span of 12 bases. Germline V gene data show CDR1 as MDHEN and CDR2 as SYDVKM. In DNA, the CDR3 is TGTGCCAGCAGGATGAACAGTCTCTATGGCTACACCTTC. It is translated as CASRMNSLYGYTF.

There are a few counts of this clone. The CDR3 sequence: CASSLGSSAGELFF. For the CDR3, the DNA is TGTGCCAGCAGTTTAGGGAGTTCGGCCGGGGAGCTGTTTTTT. The chain links TRBV27 to TRBJ2-2; a weak D match, TRBD2 (5 bases). V was clipped by 2 bases and J by 6 bases, with 10 bases between them. CDR1 and CDR2 from the germline V gene are MNHEY and SMNVEV (reference sequence). The CDR3 runs 14 residues.

This chain connects TRBV2 to TRBJ2-7; a weak D match, TRBD1 (5 bases). V was shortened by 9 bases and J by 3 bases, with 18 bases between the two germline ends. CDR1 and CDR2 (germline): SNHLY, FYNNEI. This CDR3 is 14 amino acids long. The CDR3 region has the DNA TGTGCCAGTAGTAGGGCAGGGTCATACTACGAGCAGTACTTC. Its translation is CASSRAGSYYEQYF.

The chain is built from TRBV5-1 and TRBJ2-3, with 7 positions matching TRBD1. Per the germline V gene, CDR1 is SGHRS and CDR2 is YFSETQ. This CDR3 has 15 amino acids. V trimming: 0 bases; J trimming: 6 bases; junction bases outside the gene matches: 7. The CDR3 nucleotides are TGCGCCAGCAGCTTGGAGGGGGCGTCGGGGGATACGCAGTATTTT. The encoded protein is CASSLEGASGDTQYF.

The chain has TRBV3-1 (or the pseudogene TRBV3-2) and TRBJ1-6; TRBD1 matches 7 bases. Per the germline V gene, CDR1 is LGHDT and CDR2 is YNNKEL (reference sequence). Trimming at V came to 0 bases and at J to 10 bases, leaving 3 bases not matched to a gene. This CDR3 contains 14 residues. CDR3 DNA sequence: TGTGCCAGCAGCCAAGAGGGACAGCCCTCACCCCTCCACTTT. Residues: CASSQEGQPSPLHF.

J is TRBJ2-2 and V is TRBV19; D gene ambiguous. Germline-derived CDR1 and CDR2 are LNHDA and SQIVND (reference sequence). The CDR3 sequence is 12 residues long. With 9 bases removed from V and 4 bases from J, the gap between germline ends came to 9 bases. CDR3 residues: CASADFTGELFF. In nucleotides, the CDR3 is TGTGCCAGCGCCGACTTCACCGGGGAGCTGTTTTTT.

The chain has TRBV6-2 or TRBV6-3 and TRBJ2-2; TRBD2 agrees at 12 bases. The CDR3 has 18 amino acids. Germline V gives CDR1 MNHEY, CDR2 SVGEGT. The ends lost 3 bases at V and 1 base at J; junction bases unmatched: 6. The CDR3 sequence: CASSYSLAGGRNTGELFF. CDR3 DNA sequence: TGTGCCAGCAGTTATTCTCTAGCGGGGGGGCGGAACACCGGGGAGCTGTTTTTT.

The gene calls are TRBV10-2 and TRBJ2-1, with TRBD1 matching 10 bases. Unmatched junction bases numbered 10, after V lost 8 bases and J lost 6 bases. CDR3 length: 15 amino acids. Per the germline V gene, CDR1 is WSHSY and CDR2 is SAAADI. CDR3 residues: CASQTGTGVFNEQFF. The CDR3 DNA sequence: TGCGCCAGCCAAACCGGGACAGGGGTTTTCAATGAGCAGTTCTTC.

V gene TRBV28 combines with J gene TRBJ2-4; D is ambiguous. Germline CDR1 and CDR2: MDHEN and SYDVKM. This CDR3 is 14 amino acids long. Trimming removed 3 bases at V and 1 base at J, with 7 bases between. The DNA for the CDR3 is TGTGCCAGCAGTTTCAGTCCCGCCAAAAACATTCAGTACTTC. Translated: CASSFSPAKNIQYF.

The chain recombines TRBV15 with TRBJ1-6; TRBD1 matches 10 bases. The CDR3 length is 15 residues. Germline V gene data show CDR1 as LNHNV and CDR2 as YYDKDF (reference sequence). V was clipped by 3 bases and J by 9 bases; unmatched bases: 5. CDR3 sequence (DNA): TGTGCCACCAGCAGGGCCGGGACAGGGGCTTCACCCCTCCACTTT. Its translation: CATSRAGTGASPLHF.

This sequence joins TRBV10-1 and TRBJ2-3; D may be TRBD2 (7 bases). Germline V gives CDR1 WNHNN, CDR2 SYGVQD (reference sequence). V was clipped by 4 bases and J by 5 bases, with 13 bases between them. This CDR3 has 14 residues. CDR3 sequence (DNA): TGCGCCAGCAGTGTGGGGGGGCCGGAAGATACGCAGTATTTT. Amino acid sequence: CASSVGGPEDTQYF.

This clone has only a few counts. The chain combines TRBV14 with TRBJ1-2, with D unresolved. This CDR3 is 13 amino acids long. Germline-derived CDR1 and CDR2 are SGHDN and FVKESK. V lost 3 bases and J 8 bases, leaving 13 bases between the germline ends. DNA of the CDR3: TGTGCCAGCAGCCAGGCGCGGGCGTACGGCTACACCTTC. Translated: CASSQARAYGYTF.

J is TRBJ2-7 and V is TRBV24-1, with TRBD1 identical over 8 bases. V lost 5 bases to trimming and J lost 6 bases; unmatched junction nucleotides: 5. CDR3 length: 13 amino acids. Germline assignment: CDR1 KGHDR and CDR2 SFDVKD. CDR3 residues: CATSGDRLGEQYF. CDR3 sequence (DNA): TGTGCCACCAGTGGGGACAGGCTCGGCGAGCAGTACTTC.

This clone was found once. The rearrangement links TRBV12-3 or TRBV12-4 to TRBJ2-1; no reliable D call. The V end was cut by 2 bases, the J end by 5 bases, with 7 bases between. This CDR3 region has 13 residues. CDR3 coding DNA: TGTGCCAGCAGTTTACGTGCGGACAATGAGCAGTTCTTC. This encodes CASSLRADNEQFF.

This chain links TRBV6-2 or TRBV6-3 with TRBJ2-3, with D possibly TRBD2 on 5 matching bases. With 6 bases removed from V and 4 bases from J, the gap between germline ends came to 20 bases. The CDR3 is 16 amino acids. Germline V gives CDR1 MNHEY, CDR2 SVGEGT. The chain's CDR3 is CASSRRGPEGSDTQYF. In DNA, the CDR3 is TGTGCCAGCAGCCGCCGAGGACCCGAGGGCTCAGATACGCAGTATTTT.

V gene TRBV11-1 combines with J gene TRBJ1-2, with a possible D match to TRBD1 (5 bases). This CDR3 spans 14 amino acids. V was shortened by 2 bases and J by 8 bases, with 15 bases between the two germline ends. Germline loops: CDR1 SGHAT, CDR2 FQDESV (reference sequence). CDR3 protein: CASSLSVGGAGYTF. In nucleotides, the CDR3 is TGTGCCAGCAGCTTAAGCGTGGGCGGGGCCGGCTACACCTTC. The whole variable domain, remainder taken from reference TRBV11-1 and TRBJ1-2, is EAEVAQSPRYKITEKSQAVAFWCDPISGHATLYWYRQILGQGPELLVQFQDESVVDDSQLPKDRFSAERLKGVDSTLKIQPAELGDSAMYLCASSLSVGGAGYTFGSGTRLTVV.

The chain is built from TRBV10-3 and TRBJ2-3; D may be TRBD1 (6 bases). The V and J ends lost 4 bases and 5 bases respectively, with 25 bases between them. This CDR3 is 18 amino acids long. Germline lookup yields CDR1 ENHRY and CDR2 SYGVKD. CDR3 coding DNA: TGTGCCATCAGTGTAGGGCAGGGGTTTTCCGATGGGGGAGATACGCAGTATTTT. This sequence encodes CAISVGQGFSDGGDTQYF.

The rearrangement links TRBV3-1 (or the pseudogene TRBV3-2) to TRBJ1-1; no definite D call. Germline values: CDR1 LGHDT, CDR2 YNNKEL (reference sequence). This CDR3 comprises 13 residues. Trimming cost V 2 bases and J 5 bases, with 9 bases left between them. CDR3: CASSQTARTEAFF. The CDR3 region has the DNA TGTGCCAGCAGCCAAACCGCCCGGACTGAAGCTTTCTTT.

The sample holds a few counts of this clone. This chain uses TRBV9 with TRBJ1-6; D not resolved. The CDR3 contains 14 residues. Germline V gene sequence: CDR1 SGDLS, CDR2 YYNGEE. Trimming removed 4 bases at V and 9 bases at J, with 14 bases between. CDR3 loop: CASSNPGIPSPLHF. Here the CDR3 DNA reads TGTGCCAGCAGCAACCCAGGTATACCTTCACCCCTCCACTTT.

The chain links TRBV7-2 to TRBJ2-7; the match to TRBD1 covers 7 bases. V shed 4 bases, J shed 4 bases, and the junction held 4 bases outside the gene matches. The CDR3 runs 13 residues. In germline, CDR1 is SGHTA, CDR2 FQGNSA. The CDR3 DNA reads TGTGCCAGCAGCTCCCAGGACAGGTACGAGCAGTACTTC. Translated, it gives CASSSQDRYEQYF.

The rearrangement uses TRBV3-1 (or the pseudogene TRBV3-2) and TRBJ1-6; D unclear. Germline lookup yields CDR1 LGHDT and CDR2 YNNKEL (reference sequence). CDR3 size: 15 residues. V was shortened by 0 bases and J by 7 bases, with 10 bases between the two germline ends. As DNA, the CDR3 is TGTGCCAGCAGCCAAGACGCAGGTCGGAATTCACCCCTCCACTTT. Protein sequence: CASSQDAGRNSPLHF.

The J gene is TRBJ2-3, the V gene TRBV11-3; 12 positions agree with TRBD2. Germline assignment: CDR1 SGHNT and CDR2 YENEEA. The length of the CDR3 is 16 residues. V lost 3 bases and J lost 3; bases outside the gene matches: 4. The CDR3 nucleotides are TGTGCCAGCAGCTTTGGACTAGCGGGGATAACAGATACGCAGTATTTT. Translating gives CASSFGLAGITDTQYF.

The chain joins TRBV5-4 to TRBJ1-3; D is perhaps TRBD1 (5 bases). Trimming shortened V by 5 bases and J by 1 base, and 13 bases separated the two germline ends. In germline, CDR1 is SGHNT, CDR2 YYREEE (reference sequence). The CDR3 totals 15 residues. DNA for the CDR3: TGTGCCAGCAGGCCTAACGGGGGTTCTGGAAACACCATATATTTT. This translates into CASRPNGGSGNTIYF.